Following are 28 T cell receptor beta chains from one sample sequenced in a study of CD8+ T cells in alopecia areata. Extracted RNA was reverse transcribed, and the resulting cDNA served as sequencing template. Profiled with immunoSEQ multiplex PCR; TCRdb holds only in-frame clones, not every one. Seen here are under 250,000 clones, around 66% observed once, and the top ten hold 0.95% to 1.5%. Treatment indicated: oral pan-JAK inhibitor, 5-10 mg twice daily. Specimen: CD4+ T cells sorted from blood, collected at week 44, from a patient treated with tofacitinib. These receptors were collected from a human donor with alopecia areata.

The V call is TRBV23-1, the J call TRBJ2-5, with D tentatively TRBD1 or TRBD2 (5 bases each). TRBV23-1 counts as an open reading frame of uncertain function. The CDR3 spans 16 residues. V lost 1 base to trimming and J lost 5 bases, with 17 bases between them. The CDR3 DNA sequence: TGCGCCAGCAGTCAATGCGAGAGGGGTATGCATGAGACCCAGTACTTC. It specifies CASSQCERGMHETQYF.

The CDR3 DNA follows: TGTGCCAGCAGTGCTTCCCAAGCGGGACAAAATCAGCCCCAGCATTTT. Translated: CASSASQAGQNQPQHF. This chain joins TRBV2 and TRBJ1-5; possibly TRBD1 for D (6 bases). Trimming removed 4 bases at V and 4 bases at J, with 17 bases between. The CDR3 has 16 amino acids. CDR1 is SNHLY and CDR2 is FYNNEI in the germline V gene. The whole variable domain, remainder taken from reference TRBV2 and TRBJ1-5, is EPEVTQTPSHQVTQMGQEVILRCVPISNHLYFYWYRQILGQKVEFLVSFYNNEISEKSEIFDDQFSVERPDGSNFTLKIRSTKLEDSAMYFCASSASQAGQNQPQHFGDGTRLSIL.

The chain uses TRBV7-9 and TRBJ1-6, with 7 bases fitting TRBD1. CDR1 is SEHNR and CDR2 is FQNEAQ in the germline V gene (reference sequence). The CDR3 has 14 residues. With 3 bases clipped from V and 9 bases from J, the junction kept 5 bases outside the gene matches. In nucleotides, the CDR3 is TGTGCCAGCAGCTTTGGGACAGACAGTTCACCCCTCCACTTT. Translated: CASSFGTDSSPLHF.

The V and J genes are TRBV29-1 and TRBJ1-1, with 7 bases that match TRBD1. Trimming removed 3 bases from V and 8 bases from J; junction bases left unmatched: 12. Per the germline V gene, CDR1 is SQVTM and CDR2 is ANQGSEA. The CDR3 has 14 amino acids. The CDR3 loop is CSVESRGGGTEAFF. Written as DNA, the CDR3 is TGCAGCGTTGAGTCCAGAGGGGGCGGGACCGAAGCTTTCTTT.

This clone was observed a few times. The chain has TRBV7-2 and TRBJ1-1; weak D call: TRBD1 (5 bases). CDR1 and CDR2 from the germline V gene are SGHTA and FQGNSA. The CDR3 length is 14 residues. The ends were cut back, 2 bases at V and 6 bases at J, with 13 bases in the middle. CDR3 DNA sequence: TGTGCCAGCAGCTTATTGGGGCGTGAGCCTGAAGCTTTCTTT. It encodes CASSLLGREPEAFF.

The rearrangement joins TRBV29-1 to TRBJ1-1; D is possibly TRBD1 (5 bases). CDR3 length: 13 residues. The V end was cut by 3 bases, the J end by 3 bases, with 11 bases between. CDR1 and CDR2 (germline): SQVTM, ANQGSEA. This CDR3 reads CSVDWGGDTEAFF. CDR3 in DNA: TGCAGCGTTGATTGGGGAGGGGACACTGAAGCTTTCTTT.

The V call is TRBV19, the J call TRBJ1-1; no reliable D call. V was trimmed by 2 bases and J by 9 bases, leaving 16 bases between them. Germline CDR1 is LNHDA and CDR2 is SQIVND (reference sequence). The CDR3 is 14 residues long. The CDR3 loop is CASSIMAPDPQAFF. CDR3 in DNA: TGTGCCAGTAGTATAATGGCCCCGGACCCACAAGCTTTCTTT. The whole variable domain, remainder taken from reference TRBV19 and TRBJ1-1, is DGGITQSPKYLFRKEGQNVTLSCEQNLNHDAMYWYRQDPGQGLRLIYYSQIVNDFQKGDIAEGYSVSREKKESFPLTVTSAQKNPTAFYLCASSIMAPDPQAFFGQGTRLTVV.

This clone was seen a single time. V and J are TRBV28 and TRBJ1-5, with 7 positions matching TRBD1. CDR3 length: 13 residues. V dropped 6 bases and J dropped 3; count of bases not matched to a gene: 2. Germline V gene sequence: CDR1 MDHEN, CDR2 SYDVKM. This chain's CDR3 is CASRDRDNQPQHF. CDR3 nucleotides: TGTGCCAGCAGAGACAGGGACAATCAGCCCCAGCATTTT.

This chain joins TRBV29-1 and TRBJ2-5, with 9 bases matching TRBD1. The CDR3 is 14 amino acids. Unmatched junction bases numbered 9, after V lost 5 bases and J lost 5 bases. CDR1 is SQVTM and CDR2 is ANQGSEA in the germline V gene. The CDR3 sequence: CSVSGTGLRETQYF. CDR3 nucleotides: TGCAGCGTTTCCGGGACAGGGTTACGGGAGACCCAGTACTTC.

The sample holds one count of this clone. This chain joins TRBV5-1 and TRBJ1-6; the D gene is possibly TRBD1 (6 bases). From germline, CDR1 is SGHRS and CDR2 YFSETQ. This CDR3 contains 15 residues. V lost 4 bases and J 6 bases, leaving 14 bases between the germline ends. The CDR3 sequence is CASSQNRAGNSPLHF. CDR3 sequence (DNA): TGCGCCAGCAGCCAAAACAGGGCCGGTAATTCACCCCTCCACTTT.

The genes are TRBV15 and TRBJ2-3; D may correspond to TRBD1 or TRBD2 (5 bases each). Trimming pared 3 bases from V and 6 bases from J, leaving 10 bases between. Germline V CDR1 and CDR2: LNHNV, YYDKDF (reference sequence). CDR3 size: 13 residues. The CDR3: CATSRGREDTQYF. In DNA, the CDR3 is TGTGCCACCAGCAGGGGCAGGGAGGATACGCAGTATTTT. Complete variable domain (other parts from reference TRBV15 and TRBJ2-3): DAMVIQNPRYQVTQFGKPVTLSCSQTLNHNVMYWYQQKSSQAPKLLFHYYDKDFNNEADTPDNFQSRRPNTSFCFLDIRSPGLGDTAMYLCATSRGREDTQYFGPGTRLTVL.

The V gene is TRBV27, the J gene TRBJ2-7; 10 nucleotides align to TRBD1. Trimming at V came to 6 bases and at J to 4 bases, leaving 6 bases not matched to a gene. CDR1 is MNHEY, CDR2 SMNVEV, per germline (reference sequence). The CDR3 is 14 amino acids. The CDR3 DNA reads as TGTGCCAGCAGGAGACAGGGGGCTTTGTACGAGCAGTACTTC. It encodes CASRRQGALYEQYF.

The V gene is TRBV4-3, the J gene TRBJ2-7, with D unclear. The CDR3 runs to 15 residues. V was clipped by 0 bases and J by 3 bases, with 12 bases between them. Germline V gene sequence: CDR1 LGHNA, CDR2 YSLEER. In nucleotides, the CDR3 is TGCGCCAGCAGCCAAGAGCTGGGATCGGGCTACGAGCAGTACTTC. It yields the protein CASSQELGSGYEQYF.

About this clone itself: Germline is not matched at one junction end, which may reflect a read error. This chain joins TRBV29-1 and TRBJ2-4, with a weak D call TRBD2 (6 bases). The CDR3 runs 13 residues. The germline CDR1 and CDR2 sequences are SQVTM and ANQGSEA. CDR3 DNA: TGCAGCGGCGGGGACGGAGCCCAAAACATTCAGTACTTC. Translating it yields CSGGDGAQNIQYF.

CDR3 residues: CASSLNPDRTQPQHF. As DNA, the CDR3 is TGTGCCAGCAGTTTAAACCCTGACCGCACTCAGCCCCAGCATTTT. This chain uses TRBV27 with TRBJ1-5; D gene unclear. The CDR3 totals 15 residues. Per germline, CDR1 MNHEY and CDR2 SMNVEV (reference sequence). The V and J ends lost 2 bases and 6 bases respectively, with 14 bases between them.

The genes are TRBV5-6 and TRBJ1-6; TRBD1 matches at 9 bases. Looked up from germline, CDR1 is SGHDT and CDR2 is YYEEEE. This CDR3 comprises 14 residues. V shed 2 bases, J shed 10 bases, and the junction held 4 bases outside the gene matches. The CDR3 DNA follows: TGTGCCAGCAGCTTACAGGGGGCCGGATCACCCCTCCACTTT. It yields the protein CASSLQGAGSPLHF.

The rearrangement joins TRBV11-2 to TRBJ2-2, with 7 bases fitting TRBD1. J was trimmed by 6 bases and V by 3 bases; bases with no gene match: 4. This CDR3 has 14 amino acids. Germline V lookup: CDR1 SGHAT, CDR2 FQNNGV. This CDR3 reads CASSFRDSAGELFF. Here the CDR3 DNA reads TGTGCCAGCAGCTTCCGGGACAGCGCCGGGGAGCTGTTTTTT.

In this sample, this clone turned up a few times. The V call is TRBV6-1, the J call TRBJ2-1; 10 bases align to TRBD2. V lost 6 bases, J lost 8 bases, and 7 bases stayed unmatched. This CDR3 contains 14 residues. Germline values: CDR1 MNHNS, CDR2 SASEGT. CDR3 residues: CASSYSGGRHEQFF. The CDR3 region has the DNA TGTGCCAGCAGCTATAGCGGGGGGCGGCATGAGCAGTTCTTC.

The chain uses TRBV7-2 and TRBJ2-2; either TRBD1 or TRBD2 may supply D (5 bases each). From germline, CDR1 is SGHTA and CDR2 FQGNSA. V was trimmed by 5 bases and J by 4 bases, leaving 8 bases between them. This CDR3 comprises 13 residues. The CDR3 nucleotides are TGTGCCAGCAGCGAAGGGACCACCGGGGAGCTGTTTTTT. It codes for CASSEGTTGELFF.

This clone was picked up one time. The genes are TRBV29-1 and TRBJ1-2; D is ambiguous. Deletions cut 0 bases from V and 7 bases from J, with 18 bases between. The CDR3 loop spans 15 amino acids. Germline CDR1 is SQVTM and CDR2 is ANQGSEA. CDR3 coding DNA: TGCAGCGTTGAAGATCCTTTGGGCAGTCTCGGTGGCTACACCTTC. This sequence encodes CSVEDPLGSLGGYTF.

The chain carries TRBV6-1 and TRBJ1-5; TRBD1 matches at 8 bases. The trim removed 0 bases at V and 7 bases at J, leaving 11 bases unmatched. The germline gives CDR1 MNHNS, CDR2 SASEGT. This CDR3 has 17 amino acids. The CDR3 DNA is TGTGCCAGCAGTGAAGCGCTGGGACAGGTGAATGGACAGCCCCAGCATTTT. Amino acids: CASSEALGQVNGQPQHF.

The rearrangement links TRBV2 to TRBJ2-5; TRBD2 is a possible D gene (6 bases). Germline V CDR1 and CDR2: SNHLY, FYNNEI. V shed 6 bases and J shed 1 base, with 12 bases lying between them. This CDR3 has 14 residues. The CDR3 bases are TGTGCCAGCAGGGGCGGGGAGACCCAAGAGACCCAGTACTTC. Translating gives CASRGGETQETQYF.

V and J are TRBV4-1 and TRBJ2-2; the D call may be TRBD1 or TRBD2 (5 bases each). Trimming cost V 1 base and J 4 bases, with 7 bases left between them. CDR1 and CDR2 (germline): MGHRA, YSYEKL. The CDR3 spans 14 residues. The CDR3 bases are TGCGCCAGCAGCCAAGCCGGGGCCACCGGGGAGCTGTTTTTT. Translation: CASSQAGATGELFF.

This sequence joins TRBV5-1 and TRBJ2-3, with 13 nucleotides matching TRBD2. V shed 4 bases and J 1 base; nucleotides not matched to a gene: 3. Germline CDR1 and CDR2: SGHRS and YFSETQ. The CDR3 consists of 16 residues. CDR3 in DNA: TGCGCCAGCAGCGCCGGGACTAGCGGGGGCACAGATACGCAGTATTTT. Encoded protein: CASSAGTSGGTDTQYF. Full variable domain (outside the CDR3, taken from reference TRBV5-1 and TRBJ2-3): KAGVTQTPRYLIKTRGQQVTLSCSPISGHRSVSWYQQTPGQGLQFLFEYFSETQRNKGNFPGRFSGRQFSNSRSEMNVSTLELGDSALYLCASSAGTSGGTDTQYFGPGTRLTVL.

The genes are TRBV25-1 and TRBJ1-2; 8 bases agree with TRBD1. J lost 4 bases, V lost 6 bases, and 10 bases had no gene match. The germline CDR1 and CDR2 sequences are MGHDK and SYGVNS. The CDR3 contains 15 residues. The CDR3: CASSTGTGASYGYTF. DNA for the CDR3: TGTGCCAGCAGCACCGGGACAGGAGCCTCCTATGGCTACACCTTC.

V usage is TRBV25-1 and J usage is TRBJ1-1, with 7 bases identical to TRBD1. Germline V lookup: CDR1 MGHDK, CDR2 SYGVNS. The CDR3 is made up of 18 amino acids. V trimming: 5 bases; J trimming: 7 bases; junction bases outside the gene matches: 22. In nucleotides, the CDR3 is TGTGCCAGCAGTAGTATACAGGGGACATCTAGACCCTGGGGTGAAGCTTTCTTT. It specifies CASSSIQGTSRPWGEAFF.

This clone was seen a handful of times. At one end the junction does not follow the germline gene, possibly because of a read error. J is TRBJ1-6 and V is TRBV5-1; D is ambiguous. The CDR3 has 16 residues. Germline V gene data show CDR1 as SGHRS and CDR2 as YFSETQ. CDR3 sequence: CASSLHEASDNSPLHF. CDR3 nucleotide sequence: TGCGCCAGCAGCTTGCACGAGGCCTCCGATAATTCACCCCTCCACTTT.

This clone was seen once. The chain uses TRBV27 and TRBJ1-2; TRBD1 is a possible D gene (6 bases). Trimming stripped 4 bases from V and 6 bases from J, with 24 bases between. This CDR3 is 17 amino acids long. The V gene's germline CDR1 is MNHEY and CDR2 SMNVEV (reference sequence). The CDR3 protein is CASSSYRVIGTVHGYTF. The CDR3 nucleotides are TGTGCCAGCAGTTCATACAGGGTAATAGGGACTGTCCATGGCTACACCTTC.